These T cell receptor beta chains were read from a single sample in a study of cytomegalovirus exposure and HLA in healthy donors. Clones were sequenced by immunoSEQ multiplex PCR, and TCRdb holds only the in-frame ones, with some missing. This table has some 75,000 clones, 60% to 85% appearing once. The sample consisted of PBMCs. These receptors came from a man between 18 and 29 years old in good health and CMV-seropositive. CDR3s include the opening cysteine and the closing phenylalanine or tryptophan. The D gene is left open where the match is weak. For some rows the clone size is stated as once, few or many, or as a class when expanded; others skip it.

v_gene	abundance	d_gene	j_gene	CDR3nt	CDR3aa
TRBV11-2	NA	NA	TRBJ1-1	TGTGCCAGCAGCTTAGAGGGGGGGAACACTGAAGCTTTCTTT	CASSLEGGNTEAFF
TRBV7-6	NA	NA	TRBJ2-3	TGTGCCAGCAGCTTATTGGCAGGGTCACGGGCAGATACGCAGTATTTT	CASSLLAGSRADTQYF
TRBV4-1	NA	TRBD1	TRBJ2-7	TGCGCCAGCAGCCAAGATGGGGGACAGGGACGTGAGCAGTACTTC	CASSQDGGQGREQYF
TRBV7-9	once	TRBD1	TRBJ1-2	TGTGCCAGCAGCTTAGAAGGGACAGGGACCTATGGCTACACCTTC	CASSLEGTGTYGYTF
TRBV23-1	NA	TRBD1	TRBJ2-2	TGCGCCAGCAACCGACAGGGGGCGGACACCGGGGAGCTGTTTTTT	CASNRQGADTGELFF
TRBV6-5	NA	NA	TRBJ2-2	TGTGCCAGCAGCCCAACTGCGCCCGGGGAGCTGTTTTTT	CASSPTAPGELFF
TRBV7-6	NA	TRBD2	TRBJ2-7	TGTGCCAGCAGCTTGGGGCTCACGGGACTAGCGGGTTACGAGCAGTACTTC	CASSLGLTGLAGYEQYF
TRBV28	once	TRBD2	TRBJ2-1	TGTGCCAGCAGTTCGCTAAGCGGGGTCAATGAGCAGTTCTTC	CASSSLSGVNEQFF
TRBV13	NA	NA	TRBJ2-3	TGTGCCAGCAGCCAAGGGGGAGTGGCAGATACGCAGTATTTT	CASSQGGVADTQYF
TRBV10-3	few	NA	TRBJ1-1	TGTGCCATCAGTGAGCTACGCGCAAATACTGAAGCTTTCTTT	CAISELRANTEAFF
TRBV5-1	NA	TRBD2	TRBJ2-5	TGCGCCAGCAAACTATTTAGCGGGAGGGAGGAGACCCAGTACTTC	CASKLFSGREETQYF